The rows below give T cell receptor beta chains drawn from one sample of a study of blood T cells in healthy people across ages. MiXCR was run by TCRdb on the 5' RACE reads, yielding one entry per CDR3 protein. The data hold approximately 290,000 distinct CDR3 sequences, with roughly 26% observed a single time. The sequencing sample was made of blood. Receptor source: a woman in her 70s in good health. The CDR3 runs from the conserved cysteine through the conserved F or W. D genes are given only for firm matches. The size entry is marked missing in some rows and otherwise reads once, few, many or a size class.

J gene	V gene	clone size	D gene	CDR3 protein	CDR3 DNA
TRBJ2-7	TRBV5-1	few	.	CASKAATTYEQYF	TGCGCCAGCAAGGCTGCTACTACCTACGAGCAGTACTTC
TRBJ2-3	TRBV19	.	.	CASSPQTDTQYF	TGTGCCAGTAGCCCTCAGACAGATACGCAGTATTTT
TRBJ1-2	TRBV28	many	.	CASSLDGRINGYTF	TGTGCCAGCAGTTTAGACGGGCGGATAAATGGCTACACCTTC
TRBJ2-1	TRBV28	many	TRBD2	CASAAGNYNEQFF	TGTGCCAGCGCAGCGGGGAACTACAATGAGCAGTTCTTC
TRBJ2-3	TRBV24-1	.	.	CATSEDSRVTDTQYF	TGTGCCACCAGTGAGGACTCCCGGGTCACAGATACGCAGTATTTT
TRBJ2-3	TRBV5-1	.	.	CASSPGSRGDTQYF	TGCGCCAGCAGCCCGGGGAGCAGAGGAGATACGCAGTATTTT
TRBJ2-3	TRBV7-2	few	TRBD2	CASSYSSSGRAPRTQYF	TGTGCCAGCAGCTACTCCTCTAGCGGGAGGGCCCCTCGTACGCAGTATTTT
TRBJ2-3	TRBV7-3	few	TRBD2	CASSLSGAGVTDTQYF	TGTGCCAGCAGCTTATCTGGGGCGGGAGTTACAGATACGCAGTATTTT
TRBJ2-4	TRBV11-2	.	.	CASSLVPGQPAGRAKNIQYF	TGTGCCAGCAGCTTAGTCCCGGGACAGCCTGCGGGAAGGGCCAAAAACATTCAGTACTTC
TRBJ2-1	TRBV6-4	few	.	CASSADRSSYNEQFF	TGTGCCAGCAGTGCAGACAGGAGCTCCTACAATGAGCAGTTCTTC
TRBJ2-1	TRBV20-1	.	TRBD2	CSAIAGGSYNEQFF	TGCAGTGCTATAGCGGGAGGTTCCTACAATGAGCAGTTCTTC
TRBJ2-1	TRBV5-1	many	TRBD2	CASSFTSGRASEQFF	TGCGCCAGCAGCTTCACTAGCGGGAGGGCCTCTGAGCAGTTCTTC
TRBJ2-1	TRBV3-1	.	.	CASSQDEVRGPFF	TGTGCCAGCAGCCAAGATGAGGTGCGCGGCCCGTTCTTC
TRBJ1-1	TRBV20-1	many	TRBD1	CSAPGTAGRNTEAFF	TGCAGTGCCCCCGGGACAGCGGGTCGGAACACTGAAGCTTTCTTT
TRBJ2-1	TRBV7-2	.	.	CAGSLVGNEQFF	TGTGCCGGCAGCTTAGTAGGCAATGAGCAGTTCTTC
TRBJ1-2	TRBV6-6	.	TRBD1	CASSHGTGGPDYGYTF	TGTGCCAGCAGCCATGGGACAGGGGGCCCGGACTATGGCTACACCTTC
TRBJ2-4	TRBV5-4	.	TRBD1	CASHGQGAKNIQYF	TGTGCCAGCCACGGACAGGGAGCCAAAAACATTCAGTACTTC
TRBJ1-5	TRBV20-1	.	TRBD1	CSARAGTGGFNQPQHF	TGCAGTGCTAGGGCCGGGACAGGGGGATTCAATCAGCCCCAGCATTTT
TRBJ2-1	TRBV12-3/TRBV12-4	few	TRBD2	CASSFPAMGLAGGDEQFF	TGTGCCAGCAGTTTCCCCGCAATGGGACTAGCGGGCGGGGATGAGCAGTTCTTC
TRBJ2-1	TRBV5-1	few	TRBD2	CASSLGGLAGDEQFF	TGCGCCAGCAGCTTGGGCGGACTAGCGGGAGACGAGCAGTTCTTC
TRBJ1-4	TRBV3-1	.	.	CASSQVGGTNEELFF	TGTGCCAGCAGCCAAGTAGGGGGTACTAATGAAGAACTGTTTTTT
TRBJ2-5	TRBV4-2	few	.	CASSQAPTGETQYF	TGTGCCAGCAGCCAGGCCCCGACCGGAGAGACCCAGTACTTC
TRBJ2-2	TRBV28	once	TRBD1	CASSSGYGTGNTGELFF	TGTGCCAGCAGTTCAGGCTACGGGACAGGAAACACCGGGGAGCTGTTTTTT
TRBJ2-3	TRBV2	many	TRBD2	CASGLAGAQRGADTQYF	TGTGCCAGCGGTCTAGCGGGAGCCCAGCGCGGCGCAGATACGCAGTATTTT
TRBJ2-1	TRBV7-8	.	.	CASSLRAASSYNEQFF	TGTGCCAGCAGCCTGCGGGCGGCAAGCTCCTACAATGAGCAGTTCTTC
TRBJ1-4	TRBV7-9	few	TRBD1	CASSRTGQAEKLFF	TGTGCCAGCAGCCGAACCGGACAGGCTGAAAAACTGTTTTTT
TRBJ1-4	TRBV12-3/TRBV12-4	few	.	CASSRTGLTNEKLFF	TGTGCCAGCAGCAGAACAGGGTTGACTAATGAAAAACTGTTTTTT
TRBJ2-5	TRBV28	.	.	CASSPRPTGGETQYF	TGTGCCAGCAGTCCCAGACCGACAGGCGGCGAGACCCAGTACTTC
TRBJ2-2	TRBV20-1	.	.	CSASGGGPTGELFF	TGCAGTGCTAGTGGGGGCGGTCCCACCGGGGAGCTGTTTTTT
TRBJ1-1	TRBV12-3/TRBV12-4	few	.	CASSLSGEAFF	TGTGCCAGCAGTTTAAGTGGTGAAGCTTTCTTT
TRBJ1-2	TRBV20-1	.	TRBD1	CSARTGVYGYTF	TGCAGTGCCAGAACAGGGGTCTATGGCTACACCTTC
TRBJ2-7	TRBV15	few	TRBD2	CATSRDRTSSYEQYF	TGTGCCACCAGCAGAGATCGGACTAGCAGCTACGAGCAGTACTTC
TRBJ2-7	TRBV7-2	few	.	CASSLAGFGKGYEQYF	TGTGCCAGCAGCTTAGCCGGATTTGGAAAGGGCTACGAGCAGTACTTC
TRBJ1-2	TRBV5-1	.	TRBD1	CASSLTGTGGGYTF	TGCGCCAGCAGCTTGACGGGGACAGGGGGAGGCTACACCTTC
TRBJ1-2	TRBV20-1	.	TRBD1	CSATQGIWGYTF	TGCAGTGCTACACAGGGGATCTGGGGCTACACCTTC
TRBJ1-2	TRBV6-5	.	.	CASSYTRTELTGYGYTF	TGTGCCAGCAGTTACACAAGGACGGAGCTGACGGGGTATGGCTACACCTTC
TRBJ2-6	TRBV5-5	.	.	CASSLRVGDGSGANVLTF	TGTGCCAGCAGCTTGAGGGTGGGAGATGGCTCTGGGGCCAACGTCCTGACTTTC
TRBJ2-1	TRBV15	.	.	CATSRDLAGSNEQFF	TGTGCCACCAGCAGAGATCTCGCGGGAAGCAATGAGCAGTTCTTC
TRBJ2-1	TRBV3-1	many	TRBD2	CASSQGLAANEQFF	TGTGCCAGCAGCCAAGGACTAGCGGCCAATGAGCAGTTCTTC
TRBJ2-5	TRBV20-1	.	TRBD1	CSAPGQGDETQYF	TGCAGTGCTCCGGGACAGGGGGACGAGACCCAGTACTTC
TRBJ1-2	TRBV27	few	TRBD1	CASSWGQEGYGYTF	TGTGCCAGCAGCTGGGGACAGGAGGGCTATGGCTACACCTTC
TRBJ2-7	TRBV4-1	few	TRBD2	CASSQATSGIYEQYF	TGCGCCAGCAGCCAAGCTACTAGCGGGATCTACGAGCAGTACTTC
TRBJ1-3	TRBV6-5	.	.	CASSYGGDSNTVYF	TGTGCCAGCAGTTACGGGGGTGATTCTAACACCGTATATTTT
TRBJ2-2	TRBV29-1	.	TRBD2	CSVGGTSGRRLELFF	TGCAGCGTTGGTGGGACTAGCGGGAGGAGGTTAGAGCTGTTTTTT
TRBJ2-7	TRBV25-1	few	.	CASSEADPAHYEQYF	TGTGCCAGCAGTGAGGCGGACCCGGCCCACTACGAGCAGTACTTC
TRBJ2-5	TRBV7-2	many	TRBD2	CASRRGTSGSGETQYF	TGTGCCAGCAGGCGCGGGACTAGCGGGAGTGGTGAGACCCAGTACTTC
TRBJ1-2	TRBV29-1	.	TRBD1	CSVRQGHGYTF	TGCAGCGTTCGACAGGGTCATGGCTACACCTTC
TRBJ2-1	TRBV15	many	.	CATSRGGTDNEQFF	TGTGCCACCAGCAGAGGAGGGACCGACAATGAGCAGTTCTTC
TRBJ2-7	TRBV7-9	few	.	CASSLAAAYEQYF	TGTGCCAGCAGCTTAGCCGCCGCCTACGAGCAGTACTTC
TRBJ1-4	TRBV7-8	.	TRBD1	CASSMRTGHEKLFF	TGTGCCAGCAGCATGAGGACAGGCCATGAAAAACTGTTTTTT
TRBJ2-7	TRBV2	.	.	CASSPGAVLSYEQYF	TGTGCCAGCAGCCCCGGGGCCGTCCTATCCTACGAGCAGTACTTC
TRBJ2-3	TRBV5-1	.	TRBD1	CASSLGVQQGSTDTQYF	TGCGCCAGCAGCTTGGGAGTTCAACAGGGGAGCACAGATACGCAGTATTTT
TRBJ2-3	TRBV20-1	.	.	CSILRPNTDTQYF	TGCAGTATTTTGCGACCTAACACAGATACGCAGTATTTT
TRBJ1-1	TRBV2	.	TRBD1	CASRSGQGGGMNTEAFF	TGTGCCAGCAGGTCCGGACAGGGAGGTGGCATGAACACTGAAGCTTTCTTT
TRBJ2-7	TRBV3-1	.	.	CASSQIDEQYF	TGTGCCAGCAGCCAAATTGACGAGCAGTACTTC